This TCR beta chain was profiled in a study of T cell changes during pregnancy in multiple sclerosis. CDR1 and CDR2 from the germline V gene are SQVTM and ANQGSEA. The CDR3 is made up of 11 amino acids. Trimming took 7 bases from V and 7 from J, leaving 13 bases between them. TCRdb's table, derived via immunoSEQ multiplex PCR, lists solely in-frame clones and lacks some. The sample includes 45,000 to 55,000 clones, approximately 90% of them seen just once. The sequences come from CD4+ T cells from peripheral blood mononuclear cells, collected after pregnancy. The V and J genes are TRBV29-1 and TRBJ1-1; D ambiguous. The origin of this receptor is a female donor in good health, enrolled as a control in a pregnancy study. This chain's CDR3 is CSGASAIEAFF. CDR3 sequence (DNA): TGCAGCGGTGCCAGCGCCATTGAAGCTTTCTTT.